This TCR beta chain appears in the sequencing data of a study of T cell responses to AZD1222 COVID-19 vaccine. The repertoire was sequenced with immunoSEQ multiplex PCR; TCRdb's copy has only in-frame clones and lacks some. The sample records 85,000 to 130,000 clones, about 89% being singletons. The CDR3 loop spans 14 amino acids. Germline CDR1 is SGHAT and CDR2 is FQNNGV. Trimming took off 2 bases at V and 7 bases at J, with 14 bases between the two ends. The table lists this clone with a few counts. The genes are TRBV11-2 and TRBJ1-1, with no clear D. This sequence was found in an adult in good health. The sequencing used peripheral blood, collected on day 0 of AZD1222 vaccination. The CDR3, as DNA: TGTGCCAGCAGCTTAATAAACTCAGGAATTGAAGCTTTCTTT. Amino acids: CASSLINSGIEAFF.